Below, 3 T cell receptor beta chains from the same sample are listed, as sequenced in a study of blood T cell repertoires in COVID-19. TCRdb's table, derived via immunoSEQ multiplex PCR, lists solely in-frame clones and lacks some. This table holds under 250,000 clones, about 90% found once. Sequenced: PBMCs or T cells enriched from blood (not recorded which). The receptor set was obtained from a woman between 40 and 50 years old who had been exposed to COVID-19.

This clone was picked up a small number of times. The chain is built from TRBV25-1 and TRBJ2-7; 11 bases fit TRBD2. This CDR3 comprises 14 residues. Trimming took 4 bases from V and 6 from J; bases not matched to a gene: 5. Germline loops: CDR1 MGHDK, CDR2 SYGVNS. The CDR3 sequence is CASSGLAGKSEQYV. As DNA, the CDR3 is TGTGCCAGCAGTGGACTAGCGGGAAAGAGCGAGCAGTACGTC.

The CDR3 bases are TGTGCCAGCTCACCGGGGACAGGGGGATACGAGCAGTACGTC. Translating gives CASSPGTGGYEQYV. The chain has TRBV18 and TRBJ2-7, with TRBD1 identical over 11 bases. J lost 4 bases, V lost 3 bases, and 2 bases had no gene match. The germline gives CDR1 KGHSH, CDR2 LQKENI. CDR3 length: 14 residues.

This clone was recorded once. Because the CDR3 is missing its conserved closing phenylalanine or tryptophan, this is likely a read error. No DNA is shown, since the ends of the CDR3 on it are uncertain; the CDR3 is the one TCRdb lists. The chain employs TRBV6-2 or TRBV6-3 and TRBJ1-2. The CDR3 spans 10 residues, counting both ends. The germline CDR1 and CDR2 sequences are MNHEY and SVGEGT. CDR3 residues: CASSYRTSAA.